The 29 T cell receptor beta chains below all came from one sample that was sequenced in a study of cytomegalovirus exposure and HLA in healthy donors. PCR employed 60 Vbeta and 13 Jbeta primers. Generated by immunoSEQ multiplex PCR, the TCRdb table keeps only in-frame clones and is missing some. Of under 200,000 clones in the sample, about 80% were seen once. Sequencing was done on a sample of PBMCs. These receptors all come from a man under 40 in good health and CMV-seropositive.

The chain combines TRBV5-1 with TRBJ1-4; D is ambiguous. The germline V and J ends were trimmed by 4 bases and 3 bases, with 16 bases remaining between them. The germline V gene encodes CDR1 SGHRS and CDR2 YFSETQ. The CDR3 is 16 residues long. The CDR3, as DNA: TGCGCCAGCAGCGAGACACGGAACCTACCTAATGAAAAACTGTTTTTT. Its translation is CASSETRNLPNEKLFF.

The sample holds one count of this clone. Written as DNA, the CDR3 is TGTGCCAGCAGCTTAGCGGTGCGATGGGAGCAGTACTTC. Translation gives CASSLAVRWEQYF. The chain combines TRBV11-2 with TRBJ2-7; D unclear. Trimming pared 1 base from V and 7 bases from J, leaving 11 bases between. Per germline, CDR1 SGHAT and CDR2 FQNNGV. The CDR3 contains 13 residues.

The gene calls are TRBV2 and TRBJ1-2, with a possible D match to TRBD1 (6 bases). Per germline, CDR1 SNHLY and CDR2 FYNNEI. The length of the CDR3 is 18 residues. Deletions cut 1 base from V and 2 bases from J, with 20 bases between. The CDR3 sequence is CASSEVTGIRKGNYGYTF. CDR3 nucleotide sequence: TGTGCCAGCAGTGAAGTCACAGGGATCCGAAAGGGGAACTATGGCTACACCTTC.

The chain couples TRBV11-2 to TRBJ2-1; D might be TRBD2 (5 bases). With 2 bases removed from V and 7 bases from J, the gap between germline ends came to 15 bases. The germline V gene encodes CDR1 SGHAT and CDR2 FQNNGV. The CDR3 contains 15 residues. This CDR3 is CASSLWKSERNEQFF. DNA for the CDR3: TGTGCCAGCAGCTTATGGAAGAGCGAGCGGAATGAGCAGTTCTTC. Filled out from reference TRBV11-2 and TRBJ2-1, the complete variable domain reads EAGVAQSPRYKIIEKRQSVAFWCNPISGHATLYWYQQILGQGPKLLIQFQNNGVVDDSQLPKDRFSAERLKGVDSTLKIQPAKLEDSAVYLCASSLWKSERNEQFFGPGTRLTVL.

The chain carries TRBV2 and TRBJ1-2, with D perhaps matching TRBD1 (5 bases). Germline V gene sequence: CDR1 SNHLY, CDR2 FYNNEI. Between the trimmed V and J ends, which lost 6 bases and 14 bases, there was a span of 16 bases. This CDR3 has 11 residues. The CDR3 loop is CASRTGGSVTF. The CDR3 coding sequence is TGTGCCAGCAGGACGGGGGGGTCGGTGACCTTC.

The rearrangement joins TRBV4-1 to TRBJ1-4, with a possible D match to TRBD1 (5 bases). Germline CDR1 reads MGHRA; CDR2 reads YSYEKL. The CDR3 covers 16 residues. The V end was cut by 1 base, the J end by 0 bases, with 9 bases between. CDR3 bases: TGCGCCAGCAGCCAAGGCCAGGGTGCAACTAATGAAAAACTGTTTTTT. It specifies CASSQGQGATNEKLFF.

This clone has only a few counts. The chain joins TRBV25-1 to TRBJ2-3, with D perhaps TRBD1 (5 bases). The V and J ends lost 3 bases and 2 bases respectively, with 15 bases between them. In germline, CDR1 is MGHDK, CDR2 SYGVNS. The CDR3 has 16 residues. Written as DNA, the CDR3 is TGTGCCAGCAGTGAGGGGCTGGGTTTTGCCACAGATACGCAGTATTTT. This codes for CASSEGLGFATDTQYF.

V and J are TRBV30 and TRBJ2-3; D perhaps matches TRBD1 (6 bases). V was pared by 2 bases and J by 4 bases, with 13 bases between. The CDR3 runs 14 residues. From germline, CDR1 is GTSNPN and CDR2 SVGIG (reference sequence). CDR3 sequence: CAWSSGRGADTQYF. The CDR3 coding sequence is TGTGCCTGGAGTTCTGGCAGGGGTGCAGATACGCAGTATTTT.

This chain joins TRBV6-5 and TRBJ1-5; TRBD1 matches 7 bases. CDR3 size: 14 residues. With 8 bases clipped from V and 0 bases from J, the junction kept 4 bases outside the gene matches. CDR1 and CDR2 from the germline V gene are MNHEY and SVGAGI. The CDR3 DNA reads as TGTGCCAGCGGGACAGCTTATAGCAATCAGCCCCAGCATTTT. Protein sequence: CASGTAYSNQPQHF.

The chain is built from TRBV7-3 and TRBJ2-6; D uncertain. V was clipped by 5 bases and J by 0 bases, with 17 bases between them. Germline V gives CDR1 SGHTA, CDR2 FQGTGA. The CDR3 extends over 18 amino acids. The CDR3 DNA sequence: TGTGCCAGCAGCCCCGAGCCTAGACGGAACTCTGGGGCCAACGTCCTGACTTTC. This codes for CASSPEPRRNSGANVLTF.

The rearrangement links TRBV11-3 to TRBJ1-6; 7 bases fit TRBD1. Germline V gene sequence: CDR1 SGHNT, CDR2 YENEEA. CDR3 length: 13 residues. J gave up 8 bases and V 4 bases, and 2 bases lay outside the gene matches. The CDR3 DNA follows: TGTGCCAGCAGCTCCGACAGGGATTCACCCCTCCACTTT. Amino acid sequence: CASSSDRDSPLHF.

This chain uses TRBV28 with TRBJ1-5; D may be TRBD1 (6 bases). Trimming pared 4 bases from V and 6 bases from J, leaving 10 bases between. This CDR3 region has 13 residues. CDR1 MDHEN and CDR2 SYDVKM come from the germline V gene. CDR3 amino acids: CASSSGGTQPQHF. CDR3 bases: TGTGCCAGCAGTTCTGGGGGCACTCAGCCCCAGCATTTT. The entire variable domain, with the rest obtained from reference TRBV28 and TRBJ1-5, is as follows: DVKVTQSSRYLVKRTGEKVFLECVQDMDHENMFWYRQDPGLGLRLIYFSYDVKMKEKGDIPEGYSVSREKKERFSLILESASTNQTSMYLCASSSGGTQPQHFGDGTRLSIL.

The chain carries TRBV29-1 and TRBJ2-2; TRBD1 agrees at 8 bases. Germline V gene lookup returns CDR1 SQVTM and CDR2 ANQGSEA. V was pared by 8 bases and J by 5 bases, with 7 bases of the junction left unmatched. This CDR3 contains 13 residues. The CDR3 region is CSFRTGLTGELFF. In nucleotides, the CDR3 is TGCAGCTTCCGGACAGGGCTTACCGGGGAGCTGTTTTTT.

V gene TRBV18 combines with J gene TRBJ1-4, with D unclear. CDR3 length: 17 residues. Germline assignment: CDR1 KGHSH and CDR2 LQKENI. V was cut by 2 bases and J by 0 bases, with 13 bases left in between. The CDR3: CASSPRPGGSTNEKLFF. CDR3 DNA: TGTGCCAGCTCACCAAGGCCGGGTGGGTCAACTAATGAAAAACTGTTTTTT.

The chain is built from TRBV18 and TRBJ2-3; maybe TRBD1 (6 bases). From germline, CDR1 is KGHSH and CDR2 LQKENI. Trimming cost V 6 bases and J 5 bases, with 18 bases left between them. The CDR3 length is 15 residues. In DNA form, the CDR3 reads TGTGCCAGCTCCGACCCTGGGGGCGCGTTAGATACGCAGTATTTT. It translates to CASSDPGGALDTQYF.

V is TRBV29-1 and J is TRBJ1-2; 9 bases map to TRBD1. The CDR3 is 13 amino acids. Trimming took 7 bases from V and 4 from J; bases not matched to a gene: 7. Germline CDR1 and CDR2: SQVTM and ANQGSEA. The CDR3 bases are TGCAGCGCCGGACAGGGGAGGGGCTATGGCTACACCTTC. This sequence encodes CSAGQGRGYGYTF.

The chain links TRBV14 to TRBJ2-7, with 9 nucleotides matching TRBD1. This CDR3 comprises 15 residues. Germline CDR1 is SGHDN and CDR2 is FVKESK. V gave up 3 bases and J gave up 6 bases; unmatched junction bases: 9. In DNA form, the CDR3 reads TGTGCCAGCAGCCAGTTCCGGGACAGGGCCACCGAGCAGTACTTC. This sequence encodes CASSQFRDRATEQYF.

The chain uses TRBV18 and TRBJ1-2; 10 nucleotides align to TRBD1. CDR1 is KGHSH and CDR2 is LQKENI in the germline V gene. V was pared by 3 bases and J by 2 bases, with 6 bases of the junction left unmatched. The CDR3 loop spans 16 amino acids. Here the CDR3 DNA reads TGTGCCAGCTCACCGAGGCCGGGACAGGGGAACTATGGCTACACCTTC. Its translation: CASSPRPGQGNYGYTF. The full variable domain, with the rest looked up from reference TRBV18 and TRBJ1-2, is NAGVMQNPRHLVRRRGQEARLRCSPMKGHSHVYWYRQLPEEGLKFMVYLQKENIIDESGMPKERFSAEFPKEGPSILRIQQVVRGDSAAYFCASSPRPGQGNYGYTFGSGTRLTVV.

This clone turned up a few times. J is TRBJ1-2 and V is TRBV28; D perhaps matches TRBD1 (5 bases). The CDR3 contains 14 residues. Looked up from germline, CDR1 is MDHEN and CDR2 is SYDVKM. V was trimmed by 3 bases and J by 2 bases, leaving 10 bases between them. The CDR3 loop is CASSFPDSNYGYTF. The CDR3 DNA follows: TGTGCCAGCAGTTTCCCTGACAGCAACTATGGCTACACCTTC.

This clone has a handful of counts. The chain employs TRBV7-9 and TRBJ2-7; 9 bases match TRBD1. The CDR3 sequence is 15 residues long. With V trimmed by 5 bases and J by 1 base, 6 bases remained unmatched. Germline CDR1 SEHNR, CDR2 FQNEAQ (reference sequence). The CDR3 bases are TGTGCCAGCAGCCAGGGACAGGGTAGGTCCTACGAGCAGTACTTC. Its translation: CASSQGQGRSYEQYF.

V usage is TRBV2 and J usage is TRBJ2-1, with 9 bases aligning to TRBD1. The CDR3 is 14 amino acids. J lost 2 bases, V lost 6 bases, and 2 bases had no gene match. Germline CDR1 and CDR2: SNHLY and FYNNEI. CDR3 in amino acids: CASRWDRAYNEQFF. DNA for the CDR3: TGTGCCAGCAGATGGGACAGGGCCTACAATGAGCAGTTCTTC.

The chain combines TRBV28 with TRBJ1-2, with 8 bases lining up with TRBD1. Per the germline V gene, CDR1 is MDHEN and CDR2 is SYDVKM. The CDR3 consists of 14 residues. V shed 5 bases, J shed 4 bases, and the junction held 6 bases outside the gene matches. CDR3 sequence reads: CASSPDREIYGYTF. CDR3 coding DNA: TGTGCCAGCAGTCCGGACAGGGAGATCTATGGCTACACCTTC.

The chain joins TRBV9 to TRBJ2-3; 9 nucleotides match TRBD2. V gave up 0 bases and J gave up 2 bases; unmatched junction bases: 7. Looked up from germline, CDR1 is SGDLS and CDR2 is YYNGEE. CDR3 length equals 17 residues. The CDR3 DNA reads as TGTGCCAGCAGCGTAGCCGCGGGGGGGCTCCCCACAGATACGCAGTATTTT. It encodes CASSVAAGGLPTDTQYF.

This chain joins TRBV28 and TRBJ2-7, with 10 bases matching TRBD2. CDR3 length: 16 amino acids. Trimming took 2 bases from V and 3 from J; bases not matched to a gene: 7. Germline V gene lookup returns CDR1 MDHEN and CDR2 SYDVKM. The CDR3 spells CASSLDVAGGGYEQYF. CDR3 nucleotides: TGTGCCAGCAGTTTAGACGTAGCGGGGGGTGGCTACGAGCAGTACTTC.

This clone was seen a few times. The chain is built from TRBV6-5 and TRBJ1-2; 7 nucleotides agree with TRBD1. Looked up from germline, CDR1 is MNHEY and CDR2 is SVGAGI. V was clipped by 7 bases and J by 4 bases; unmatched bases: 6. The CDR3 runs 13 residues. DNA of the CDR3: TGTGCCAGCACTTTACGACAGGGCTATGGCTACACCTTC. Its protein product is CASTLRQGYGYTF.

This chain links TRBV10-3 with TRBJ2-3; TRBD1 agrees at 10 bases. Trimming at V came to 6 bases and at J to 3 bases, leaving 6 bases not matched to a gene. The germline CDR1 and CDR2 sequences are ENHRY and SYGVKD. The length of the CDR3 is 15 residues. The CDR3 DNA follows: TGTGCCATCAGCGCACCGGGACAGGGGACAGATACGCAGTATTTT. Translation: CAISAPGQGTDTQYF.

V and J are TRBV7-9 and TRBJ1-5; a weak D match, TRBD1 (6 bases). This CDR3 comprises 14 residues. Trimming took off 5 bases at V and 4 bases at J, with 12 bases between the two ends. Germline V CDR1 and CDR2: SEHNR, FQNEAQ (reference sequence). CDR3 nucleotide sequence: TGTGCCAGCAGCACATCCCAGGGGAATCAGCCCCAGCATTTT. Translated: CASSTSQGNQPQHF.

CDR3 amino acids: CASSPGSGANVLTF. As DNA, the CDR3 is TGTGCCAGTAGCCCGGGCTCTGGGGCCAACGTCCTGACTTTC. The chain employs TRBV19 and TRBJ2-6, with no clear D. Germline assignment: CDR1 LNHDA and CDR2 SQIVND (reference sequence). The length of the CDR3 is 14 residues. The V and J ends lost 6 bases and 0 bases respectively, with 6 bases between them.

J is TRBJ2-7 and V is TRBV28; 7 nucleotides match TRBD1. Germline assignment: CDR1 MDHEN and CDR2 SYDVKM. V shed 5 bases and J 3 bases; nucleotides not matched to a gene: 4. This CDR3 is built from 13 residues. This CDR3 is CASSHRDSYEQYF. CDR3 DNA: TGTGCCAGCAGTCACCGGGACAGCTACGAGCAGTACTTC. The full variable domain, its missing parts supplied by reference TRBV28 and TRBJ2-7, is DVKVTQSSRYLVKRTGEKVFLECVQDMDHENMFWYRQDPGLGLRLIYFSYDVKMKEKGDIPEGYSVSREKKERFSLILESASTNQTSMYLCASSHRDSYEQYFGPGTRLTVT.